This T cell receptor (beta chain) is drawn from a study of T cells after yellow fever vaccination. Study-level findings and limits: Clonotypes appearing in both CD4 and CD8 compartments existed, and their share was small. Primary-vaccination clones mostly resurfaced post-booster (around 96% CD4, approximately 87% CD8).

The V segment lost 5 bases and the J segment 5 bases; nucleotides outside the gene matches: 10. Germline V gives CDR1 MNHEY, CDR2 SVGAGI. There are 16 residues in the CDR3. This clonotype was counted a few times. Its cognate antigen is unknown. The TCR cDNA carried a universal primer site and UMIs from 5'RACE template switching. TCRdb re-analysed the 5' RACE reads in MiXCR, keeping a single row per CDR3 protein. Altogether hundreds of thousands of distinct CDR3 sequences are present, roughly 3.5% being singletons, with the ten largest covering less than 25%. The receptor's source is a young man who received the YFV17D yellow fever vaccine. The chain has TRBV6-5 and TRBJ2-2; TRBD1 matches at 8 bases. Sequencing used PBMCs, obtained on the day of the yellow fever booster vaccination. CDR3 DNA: TGTGCCAGCAGTCGAAACCCGGGACAGGAGACCGGGGAGCTGTTTTTT. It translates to CASSRNPGQETGELFF.